The 15 T cell receptor beta chains in this list originate from one sample, sequenced in a study of CD8 T cells in Susac syndrome. Random hexamers primed reverse transcription of about 0.45 to 1 ug RNA. Each CDR3 protein is one row after TCRdb ran MiXCR on the immunoSEQ multiplex PCR reads. The table includes approximately 120,000 distinct CDR3 sequences, about 96% detected once. Sequencing was done on a sample of CD4+ T cells from PBMCs. The receptors originated from a human donor in good health.

A note on this clonotype: A junction boundary mismatches the germline segment, possibly from a read error. The J gene is TRBJ2-5, the V gene TRBV20-1, with unresolved D. Germline V gene sequence: CDR1 DFQATT, CDR2 SNEGSKA (reference sequence). The CDR3 extends over 11 amino acids. The CDR3 is CSARSRGTRYF. In DNA, the CDR3 is TGCAGTGCTAGATCTCGCGGAACCCGGTACTTC.

This clonotype was observed once. The V call is TRBV28, the J call TRBJ2-6; D uncertain. V lost 4 bases, J lost 0 bases, and 13 bases lay in between. The CDR3 runs 17 residues. Germline-derived CDR1 and CDR2 are MDHEN and SYDVKM. In nucleotides, the CDR3 is TGTGCCAGCAGTTCTGCCCCGGCCGGCTCTGGGGCCAACGTCCTGACTTTC. Protein sequence: CASSSAPAGSGANVLTF.

The chain is built from TRBV6-2 or TRBV6-3 and TRBJ2-1; 7 nucleotides align to TRBD1. With 3 bases clipped from V and 9 bases from J, the junction kept 5 bases outside the gene matches. This CDR3 has 13 residues. CDR1 is MNHEY and CDR2 is SVGEGT in the germline V gene. CDR3 DNA sequence: TGTGCCAGCAGTTATAACAGGGGTCGTGAGCAGTTCTTC. Protein: CASSYNRGREQFF.

The V and J genes are TRBV7-2 and TRBJ2-1; either TRBD1 or TRBD2 may supply D (5 bases each). This CDR3 has 14 residues. Germline assignment: CDR1 SGHTA and CDR2 FQGNSA. Trimming stripped 5 bases from V and 6 bases from J, with 14 bases between. CDR3 sequence reads: CASSPGARVNEQFF. CDR3 sequence (DNA): TGTGCCAGCAGCCCCGGGGCTAGGGTCAATGAGCAGTTCTTC.

The V gene is TRBV12-3 or TRBV12-4, the J gene TRBJ2-5, with 12 bases that match TRBD2. Trimming at V came to 2 bases and at J to 1 base, leaving 8 bases not matched to a gene. This CDR3 contains 18 residues. CDR3 DNA sequence: TGTGCCAGCAGTTTACACCGCCGGACTAGCGGGGTCCAAGAGACCCAGTACTTC. The encoded protein is CASSLHRRTSGVQETQYF.

V and J are TRBV7-2 and TRBJ2-2; TRBD1 matches at 12 bases. The germline gives CDR1 SGHTA, CDR2 FQGNSA. Trimming cost V 4 bases and J 7 bases; bases outside gene matches: 4. The CDR3 contains 15 residues. This CDR3 is CASSSGQGAFGELFF. CDR3 bases: TGTGCCAGCAGCTCGGGACAGGGGGCCTTCGGGGAGCTGTTTTTT.

This chain joins TRBV7-8 and TRBJ2-7; 11 nucleotides match TRBD2. The germline CDR1 and CDR2 sequences are SGHVS and FQNEAQ. The CDR3 has 15 amino acids. Losses at the gene ends were 4 bases for V and 2 bases for J; bases not matched to a gene: 4. The CDR3 spells CASSSILAGAYEQYF. The CDR3 bases are TGTGCCAGCAGCTCAATACTAGCGGGAGCCTACGAGCAGTACTTC.

This clonotype was observed a single time. A junction boundary mismatches the germline segment, possibly from a read error. The chain combines TRBV12-3 or TRBV12-4 with TRBJ2-3; 8 positions agree with TRBD1. This CDR3 is built from 16 residues. CDR3 DNA sequence: TGTGCCAGCACCCAAAGCCCCGGGACAGGCACGGATACGCAGTATTTT. Amino acids: CASTQSPGTGTDTQYF.

This clonotype was detected only once. This chain uses TRBV24-1 with TRBJ2-3; D is perhaps TRBD2 (6 bases). Trimming took 5 bases from V and 2 from J, leaving 10 bases between them. Germline-derived CDR1 and CDR2 are KGHDR and SFDVKD. The CDR3 loop spans 14 amino acids. CDR3 loop: CATSGQGLTDTQYF. CDR3 DNA sequence: TGTGCCACCAGTGGCCAGGGACTCACAGATACGCAGTATTTT.

The chain employs TRBV6-2 or TRBV6-3 and TRBJ2-4, with 7 bases fitting TRBD1. The CDR3 extends over 15 amino acids. V lost 6 bases to trimming and J lost 11 bases; unmatched junction nucleotides: 16. Germline V gene sequence: CDR1 MNHEY, CDR2 SVGEGT. CDR3 protein: CASSQPRQGEVVQYF. CDR3 coding DNA: TGTGCCAGCAGCCAACCCCGACAGGGTGAGGTCGTTCAGTACTTC.

J is TRBJ2-1 and V is TRBV12-3 or TRBV12-4, with TRBD2 matching over 10 bases. The CDR3 has 14 amino acids. V shed 5 bases and J 5 bases; nucleotides not matched to a gene: 3. Written as DNA, the CDR3 is TGTGCCAGCAGTCCAAGCGGGAGGGACAATGAGCAGTTCTTC. Amino acid sequence: CASSPSGRDNEQFF.

The chain has TRBV5-4 and TRBJ2-3; the D is unclear. The germline CDR1 and CDR2 sequences are SGHNT and YYREEE (reference sequence). V dropped 0 bases and J dropped 8 bases, with 13 bases sitting between them. CDR3 size: 14 residues. The CDR3 DNA sequence: TGTGCCAGCAGCTTGGGGGATTATAGTGGTACGCAGTATTTT. Protein sequence: CASSLGDYSGTQYF.

The chain carries TRBV18 and TRBJ1-1; no firm D call. Trimming removed 2 bases from V and 4 bases from J, with 5 bases in between. The CDR3 spans 12 residues. Germline CDR1 and CDR2: KGHSH and LQKENI. The CDR3 spells CASSPGVTEAFF. In DNA, the CDR3 is TGTGCCAGCTCACCAGGTGTCACTGAAGCTTTCTTT.

This rearrangement joins TRBV5-4 to TRBJ2-1; D is unresolved. V dropped 0 bases and J dropped 5 bases, with 6 bases sitting between them. The CDR3 extends over 13 amino acids. From germline, CDR1 is SGHNT and CDR2 YYREEE (reference sequence). The CDR3 DNA is TGTGCCAGCAGCTTGGATTGGGACAATGAGCAGTTCTTC. Its protein is CASSLDWDNEQFF.

CDR3 coding DNA: TGTGCCAGCACCTTGGACAGGGCGGGGATACCGGAGACCCAGTACTTC. Its protein is CASTLDRAGIPETQYF. This chain joins TRBV6-6 and TRBJ2-5; 8 bases match TRBD1. V shed 7 bases, J shed 5 bases, and the junction held 15 bases outside the gene matches. This CDR3 spans 16 amino acids. Germline V gene data show CDR1 as MNHNY and CDR2 as SVGAGI (reference sequence).